This T cell receptor beta chain comes out of a study of blood T cell repertoires in COVID-19. Overall study context: COVID-19 samples from acute and convalescent phases originated in the United States, Italy and Spain. T cells, B-cell-depleted T cells, or PBMCs provided the cDNA or gDNA that served as material.

Authors' methods: Amplification of reference gene primers was used by the study to estimate nucleated cell counts. The repertoire was sequenced with immunoSEQ multiplex PCR; TCRdb's copy has only in-frame clones and lacks some. V, J and clone size are those of that table, while D and trimming were read from the DNA. The data hold over 100,000 clones, with roughly 80% observed a single time. There are 16 residues in the CDR3. Trimming took off 1 base at V and 5 bases at J, with 12 bases between the two ends. CDR1 is LGHDT, CDR2 YNNKEL, per germline (reference sequence). This clonotype was obtained from a human donor in a cohort sampled during active or convalescent COVID-19. The rearrangement links TRBV3-1 (or the pseudogene TRBV3-2) to TRBJ1-6, with D tentatively TRBD1 (5 bases). Sequencing was done on a sample of peripheral blood. CDR3 region: CASSQASRADNSPLHF. The CDR3 DNA reads as TGTGCCAGCAGCCAAGCGAGCAGGGCAGATAATTCACCCCTCCACTTT.